This T cell receptor (beta chain) was captured in a study of immune characterization of retroperitoneal liposarcoma. This clonotype was seen ten or more times. A single record per CDR3 protein comes from TCRdb applying MiXCR to the PCR reads. The top ten clones hold about 42% of a sample with around 6,300 distinct CDR3 sequences, over 25% of them seen once. Trimming removed 1 base from V and 6 bases from J, with 13 bases in between. CDR1 is SGHAT and CDR2 is FQDESV in the germline V gene (reference sequence). This CDR3 spans 14 amino acids. The rearrangement links TRBV11-1 to TRBJ2-7, with TRBD2 as a possible D gene (6 bases). The TCR was taken from a male donor with retroperitoneal liposarcoma. The sample consisted of blood. CDR3 sequence reads: CASSLGDERAEQYF. CDR3 in DNA: TGTGCCAGCAGCTTAGGGGATGAGCGGGCCGAGCAGTACTTC.